These 17 T cell receptor beta chains share one sample of origin, sequenced in a study of shared clonotypes between healthy human individuals. Generated by immunoSEQ multiplex PCR, the TCRdb table keeps only in-frame clones and is missing some. Here the sample spans around 940,000 clones, 60% to 85% being singletons. Sequencing input: memory CD4+ T cells sorted from blood. The sample's subset: CD45RA-negative fraction. These receptors originate from a man between 18 and 35 years old in good health.

This clone has only a few counts. Written as DNA, the CDR3 is TGCAGCGTTGAGAACCCCTCCTATGGCTACACCTTC. Translated, it gives CSVENPSYGYTF. This chain connects TRBV29-1 to TRBJ1-2, with D uncertain. The CDR3 has 12 amino acids. The germline V gene encodes CDR1 SQVTM and CDR2 ANQGSEA. V was pared by 3 bases and J by 4 bases, with 9 bases between.

The chain is built from TRBV5-8 and TRBJ1-5, with 8 positions matching TRBD1. From germline, CDR1 is SGHTS and CDR2 YDEGEE. V was pared by 3 bases and J by 6 bases, with 8 bases of the junction left unmatched. The CDR3 is 15 amino acids. DNA for the CDR3: TGTGCCAGCAGCTCCGGACCAGGGGGCGGTCAGCCCCAGCATTTT. Translating gives CASSSGPGGGQPQHF. The variable domain in full, completed from reference TRBV5-8 and TRBJ1-5, reads EAGVTQSPTHLIKTRGQQATLRCSPISGHTSVYWYQQALGLGLQFLLWYDEGEERNRGNFPPRFSGRQFPNYSSELNVNALELEDSALYLCASSSGPGGGQPQHFGDGTRLSIL.

The count of this clone is one. The chain couples TRBV4-1 to TRBJ1-2; possible D gene TRBD1, 6 bases. In germline, CDR1 is MGHRA, CDR2 YSYEKL. This CDR3 is 15 amino acids long. V was pared by 0 bases and J by 4 bases, with 12 bases between. The CDR3 sequence is CASSQEPQGPYGYTF. CDR3 in DNA: TGCGCCAGCAGCCAAGAACCACAGGGTCCCTATGGCTACACCTTC.

J is TRBJ1-3 and V is TRBV5-4, with D maybe TRBD1 (5 bases). V was pared by 4 bases and J by 0 bases, with 14 bases between. The CDR3 is 16 residues long. CDR1 is SGHNT, CDR2 YYREEE, per germline (reference sequence). CDR3 in amino acids: CASSPGPRVSGNTIYF. CDR3 in DNA: TGTGCCAGCAGCCCTGGGCCCAGGGTCTCTGGAAACACCATATATTTT.

The V call is TRBV2, the J call TRBJ2-3; weak D call: TRBD1 (5 bases). From germline, CDR1 is SNHLY and CDR2 FYNNEI. V lost 6 bases and J lost 2, with 6 bases in between. The CDR3 sequence is 12 residues long. CDR3: CASRGDTDTQYF. CDR3 nucleotides: TGTGCCAGCAGAGGGGACACAGATACGCAGTATTTT. The full variable domain, its missing parts supplied by reference TRBV2 and TRBJ2-3, is EPEVTQTPSHQVTQMGQEVILRCVPISNHLYFYWYRQILGQKVEFLVSFYNNEISEKSEIFDDQFSVERPDGSNFTLKIRSTKLEDSAMYFCASRGDTDTQYFGPGTRLTVL.

The V and J genes are TRBV2 and TRBJ2-3; 8 bases match TRBD1. CDR1 is SNHLY, CDR2 FYNNEI, per germline. There are 15 residues in the CDR3. V lost 6 bases to trimming and J lost 1 base; unmatched junction nucleotides: 6. CDR3 loop: CASRLSRGRTDTQYF. The DNA of the CDR3 is TGTGCCAGCAGACTCTCCAGGGGGCGCACAGATACGCAGTATTTT.

This clone appeared once. The CDR3 is CASSARNTGELFF. The CDR3 DNA sequence: TGTGCCAGCAGCGCACGGAACACCGGGGAGCTGTTTTTT. This chain connects TRBV5-4 to TRBJ2-2; no clear D. The V end lost 4 bases, the J end lost 1 base, and 5 bases lay between the germline ends. The germline V gene encodes CDR1 SGHNT and CDR2 YYREEE (reference sequence). The CDR3 totals 13 residues.

This clone was found once. Other DNA sequences in the same sample also yield this CDR3. Written as DNA, the CDR3 is TGCGCCAGCAGCTCAGGACAGGGCCGGGAGACCCAGTACTTC. Translating it yields CASSSGQGRETQYF. The chain employs TRBV5-1 and TRBJ2-5, with 8 nucleotides matching TRBD1. Germline V gives CDR1 SGHRS, CDR2 YFSETQ. CDR3 size: 14 residues. Trimming cost V 3 bases and J 5 bases; bases outside gene matches: 6.

This clone was detected only a few times. The chain has TRBV5-1 and TRBJ1-1; D call uncertain. The germline gives CDR1 SGHRS, CDR2 YFSETQ. V lost 1 base, J lost 1 base, and 8 bases lay in between. The CDR3 has 14 residues. The CDR3 nucleotides read TGCGCCAGCAGCTTGAGAACAGCGAACACTGAAGCTTTCTTT. This translates into CASSLRTANTEAFF.

Of note for this clone: The same CDR3 can be traced to other DNA sequences in this sample. V usage is TRBV25-1 and J usage is TRBJ2-6; D call uncertain. Between the trimmed V and J ends, which lost 2 bases and 3 bases, there was a span of 5 bases. CDR1 and CDR2 from the germline V gene are MGHDK and SYGVNS. The CDR3 is 14 amino acids. The CDR3: CASSEGLGANVLTF. DNA of the CDR3: TGTGCCAGCAGTGAAGGTCTTGGGGCCAACGTCCTGACTTTC.

V is TRBV4-3 and J is TRBJ2-6, with D uncertain. This CDR3 contains 16 residues. V gave up 4 bases and J gave up 2 bases, with 12 bases separating them. The V gene's germline CDR1 is LGHNA and CDR2 YSLEER. For the CDR3, the DNA is TGCGCCAGCAGCCGCAACGAGAAGGCTGGGGCCAACGTCCTGACTTTC. Its protein product is CASSRNEKAGANVLTF.

This clone is a singleton in its sample. CDR3 in DNA: TGTGCCAGCAGCTATCGGACAGGACTGAACACTGAAGCTTTCTTT. It yields the protein CASSYRTGLNTEAFF. This chain connects TRBV7-8 to TRBJ1-1; TRBD1 agrees at 7 bases. After removal of 4 bases from V and 0 bases from J, the junction contained 5 bases not matched to a gene. CDR1 is SGHVS, CDR2 FQNEAQ, per germline. The CDR3 has 15 amino acids.

The V call is TRBV29-1, the J call TRBJ2-5; D might be TRBD1 (6 bases). Trimming removed 6 bases from V and 2 bases from J, with 10 bases in between. The CDR3 contains 12 residues. Germline assignment: CDR1 SQVTM and CDR2 ANQGSEA. Here the CDR3 DNA reads TGCAGCGTGACAGGAGGACAAGAGACCCAGTACTTC. This translates into CSVTGGQETQYF.

In this sample, this clone turned up a few times. The chain recombines TRBV7-9 with TRBJ1-2; D is possibly TRBD1 (6 bases). The germline V gene encodes CDR1 SEHNR and CDR2 FQNEAQ (reference sequence). Trimming removed 5 bases at V and 7 bases at J, with 20 bases between. The length of the CDR3 is 15 residues. CDR3 loop: CASSPSLQGSGGYTF. For the CDR3, the DNA is TGTGCCAGCAGCCCCTCACTCCAGGGGTCTGGTGGCTACACCTTC.

The chain uses TRBV5-4 and TRBJ2-1; 14 nucleotides line up with TRBD2. Looked up from germline, CDR1 is SGHNT and CDR2 is YYREEE (reference sequence). CDR3 length equals 18 residues. V lost 0 bases to trimming and J lost 1 base; unmatched junction nucleotides: 3. DNA of the CDR3: TGTGCCAGCAGCTTGGCCGGGACTAGCGGGAGTTCCTACAATGAGCAGTTCTTC. Amino acids: CASSLAGTSGSSYNEQFF. The full variable domain, completed using reference TRBV5-4 and TRBJ2-1, is ETGVTQSPTHLIKTRGQQVTLRCSSQSGHNTVSWYQQALGQGPQFIFQYYREEENGRGNFPPRFSGLQFPNYSSELNVNALELDDSALYLCASSLAGTSGSSYNEQFFGPGTRLTVL.

The chain uses TRBV25-1 and TRBJ2-7, with 14 bases aligning to TRBD2. Trimming cost V 3 bases and J 3 bases; bases outside gene matches: 10. There are 18 residues in the CDR3. Germline assignment: CDR1 MGHDK and CDR2 SYGVNS. CDR3 sequence: CASSDSGTSGRGDYEQYF. The CDR3 bases are TGTGCCAGCAGTGACTCCGGGACTAGCGGGAGAGGGGACTACGAGCAGTACTTC.

The chain couples TRBV30 to TRBJ1-3; no clear D. The germline V gene has CDR1 GTSNPN and CDR2 SVGIG (reference sequence). V was trimmed by 1 base and J by 5 bases, leaving 12 bases between them. This CDR3 region has 14 residues. The CDR3 loop is CAWSGFLGRNTIYF. The CDR3, as DNA: TGTGCCTGGAGTGGGTTTTTAGGGAGAAACACCATATATTTT.